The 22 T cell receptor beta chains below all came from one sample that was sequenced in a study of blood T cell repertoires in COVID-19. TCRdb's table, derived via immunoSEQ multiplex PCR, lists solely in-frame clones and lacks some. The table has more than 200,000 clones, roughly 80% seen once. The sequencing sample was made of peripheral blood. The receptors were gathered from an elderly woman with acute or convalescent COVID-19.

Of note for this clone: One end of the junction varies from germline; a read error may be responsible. The CDR3 is CASSLEKPGTGEKF. DNA for the CDR3: TGTGCCAGCAGCTTAGAAAAACCAGGGACAGGGGAGAAGTTT. The chain carries TRBV5-4 and TRBJ1-1; 10 bases are shared with TRBD1. The CDR3 is made up of 14 amino acids. Per germline, CDR1 SGHNT and CDR2 YYREEE (reference sequence).

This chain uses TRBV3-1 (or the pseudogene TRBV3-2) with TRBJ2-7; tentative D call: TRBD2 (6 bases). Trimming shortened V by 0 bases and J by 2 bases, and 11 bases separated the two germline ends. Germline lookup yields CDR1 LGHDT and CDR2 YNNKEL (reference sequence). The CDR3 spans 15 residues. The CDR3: CASSQDRRGTYEQYF. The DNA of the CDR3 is TGTGCCAGCAGCCAAGATCGACGGGGGACCTACGAGCAGTACTTC.

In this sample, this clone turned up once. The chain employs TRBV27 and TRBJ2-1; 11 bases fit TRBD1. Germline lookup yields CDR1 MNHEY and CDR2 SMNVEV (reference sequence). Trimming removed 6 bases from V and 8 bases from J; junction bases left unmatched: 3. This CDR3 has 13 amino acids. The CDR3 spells CASRGTGGYEQFF. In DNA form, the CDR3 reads TGTGCCAGCAGAGGGACAGGGGGGTATGAGCAGTTCTTC.

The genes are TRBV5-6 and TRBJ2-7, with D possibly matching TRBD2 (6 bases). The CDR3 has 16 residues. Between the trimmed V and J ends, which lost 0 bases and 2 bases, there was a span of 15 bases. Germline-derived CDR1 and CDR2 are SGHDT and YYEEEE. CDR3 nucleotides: TGTGCCAGCAGCTTGGGGGACGGGGGACCAACCTACGAGCAGTACTTC. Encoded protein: CASSLGDGGPTYEQYF.

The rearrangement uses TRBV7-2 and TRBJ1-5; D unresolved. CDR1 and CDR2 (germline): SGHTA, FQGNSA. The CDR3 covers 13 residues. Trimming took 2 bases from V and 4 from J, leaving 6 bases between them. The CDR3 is CASSLSFNQPQHF. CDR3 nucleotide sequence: TGTGCCAGCAGCTTATCCTTTAATCAGCCCCAGCATTTT.

CDR3 sequence: CASSTGQFGYTF. CDR3 in DNA: TGTGCCAGTAGTACAGGACAGTTTGGCTACACCTTC. The rearrangement uses TRBV19 and TRBJ1-2, with a tentative D call TRBD1 (6 bases). Germline V gene sequence: CDR1 LNHDA, CDR2 SQIVND (reference sequence). This CDR3 has 12 amino acids. The V gene lost 4 bases and the J gene lost 7 bases, with 10 bases spanning the gap.

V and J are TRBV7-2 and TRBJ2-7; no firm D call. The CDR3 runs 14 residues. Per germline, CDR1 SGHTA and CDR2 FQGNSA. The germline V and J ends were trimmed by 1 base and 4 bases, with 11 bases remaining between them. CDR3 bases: TGTGCCAGCAGCTTAGAATGGCGGCGGTACGAGCAGTACTTC. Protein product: CASSLEWRRYEQYF.

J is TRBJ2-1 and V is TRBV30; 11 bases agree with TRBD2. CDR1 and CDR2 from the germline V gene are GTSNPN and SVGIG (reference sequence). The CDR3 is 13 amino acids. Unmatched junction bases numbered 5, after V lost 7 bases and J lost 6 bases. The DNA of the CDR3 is TGTGCCTTCCCGGGACTAGCGGCCAATGAGCAGTTCTTC. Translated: CAFPGLAANEQFF.

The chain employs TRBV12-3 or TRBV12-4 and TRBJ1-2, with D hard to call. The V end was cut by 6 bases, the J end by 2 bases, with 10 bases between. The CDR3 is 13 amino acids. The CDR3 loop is CASRFALNYGYTF. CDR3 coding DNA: TGTGCCAGCAGGTTCGCACTGAACTATGGCTACACCTTC.

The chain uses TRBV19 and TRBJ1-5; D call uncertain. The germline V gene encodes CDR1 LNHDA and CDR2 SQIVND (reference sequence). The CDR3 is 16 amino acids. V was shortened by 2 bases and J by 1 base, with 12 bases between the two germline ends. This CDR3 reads CASSIIPQESNQPQHF. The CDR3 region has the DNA TGTGCCAGTAGTATAATTCCCCAAGAGAGCAATCAGCCCCAGCATTTT.

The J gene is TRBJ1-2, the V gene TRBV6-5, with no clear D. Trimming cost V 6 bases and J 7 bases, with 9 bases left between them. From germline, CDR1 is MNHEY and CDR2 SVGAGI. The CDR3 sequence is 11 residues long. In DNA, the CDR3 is TGTGCCAGCAGCCCCTCCCGTGGCTACACCTTC. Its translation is CASSPSRGYTF.

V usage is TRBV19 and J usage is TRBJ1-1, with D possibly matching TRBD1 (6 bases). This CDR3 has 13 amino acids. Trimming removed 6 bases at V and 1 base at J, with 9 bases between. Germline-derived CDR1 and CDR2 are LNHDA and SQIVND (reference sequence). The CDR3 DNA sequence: TGTGCCAGTAGACAGGGTCCGAACACTGAAGCTTTCTTT. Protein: CASRQGPNTEAFF.

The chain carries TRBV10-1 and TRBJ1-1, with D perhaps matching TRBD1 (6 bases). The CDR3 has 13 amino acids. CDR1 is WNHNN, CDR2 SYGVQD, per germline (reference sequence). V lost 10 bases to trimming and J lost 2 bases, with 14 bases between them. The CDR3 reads CAIRTDHNTEAFF. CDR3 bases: TGCGCCATCAGGACAGATCATAACACTGAAGCTTTCTTT.

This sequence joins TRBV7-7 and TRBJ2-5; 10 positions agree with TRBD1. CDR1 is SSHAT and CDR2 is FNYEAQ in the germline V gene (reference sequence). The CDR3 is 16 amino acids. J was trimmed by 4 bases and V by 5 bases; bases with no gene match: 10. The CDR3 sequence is CASSARQGAVGETQYF. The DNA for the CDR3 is TGTGCCAGCAGCGCACGACAGGGGGCTGTGGGAGAGACCCAGTACTTC.

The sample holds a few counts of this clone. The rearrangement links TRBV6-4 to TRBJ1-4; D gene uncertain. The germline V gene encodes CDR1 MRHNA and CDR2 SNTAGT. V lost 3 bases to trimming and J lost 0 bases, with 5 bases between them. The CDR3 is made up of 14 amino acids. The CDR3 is CASSESATNEKLFF. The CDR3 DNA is TGTGCCAGCAGTGAAAGCGCAACTAATGAAAAACTGTTTTTT.

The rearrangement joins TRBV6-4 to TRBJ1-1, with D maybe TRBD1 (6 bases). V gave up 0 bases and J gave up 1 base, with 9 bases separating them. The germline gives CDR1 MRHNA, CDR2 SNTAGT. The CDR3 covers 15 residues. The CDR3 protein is CASSDSGRGNTEAFF. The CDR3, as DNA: TGTGCCAGCAGTGACTCTGGCAGGGGGAACACTGAAGCTTTCTTT.

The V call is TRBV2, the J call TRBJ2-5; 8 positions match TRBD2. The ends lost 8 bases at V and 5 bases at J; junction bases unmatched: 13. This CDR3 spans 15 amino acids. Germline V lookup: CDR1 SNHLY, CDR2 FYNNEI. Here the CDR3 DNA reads TGTGCCAGCTGCAGACTAGCGCGGACGGGCGAGACCCAGTACTTC. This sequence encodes CASCRLARTGETQYF.

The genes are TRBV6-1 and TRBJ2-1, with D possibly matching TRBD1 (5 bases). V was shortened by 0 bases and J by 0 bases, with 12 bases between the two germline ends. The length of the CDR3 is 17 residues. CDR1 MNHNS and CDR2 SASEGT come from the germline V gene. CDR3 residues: CASSEAWGLSSYNEQFF. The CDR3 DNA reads TGTGCCAGCAGTGAAGCGTGGGGCTTATCCTCCTACAATGAGCAGTTCTTC.

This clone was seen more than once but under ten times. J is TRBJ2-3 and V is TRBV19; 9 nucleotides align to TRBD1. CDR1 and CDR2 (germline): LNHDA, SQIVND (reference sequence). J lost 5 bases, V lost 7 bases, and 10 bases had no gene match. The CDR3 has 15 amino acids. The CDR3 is CASMPQQGAGDTQYF. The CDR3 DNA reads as TGTGCCAGTATGCCTCAACAGGGGGCTGGAGATACGCAGTATTTT.

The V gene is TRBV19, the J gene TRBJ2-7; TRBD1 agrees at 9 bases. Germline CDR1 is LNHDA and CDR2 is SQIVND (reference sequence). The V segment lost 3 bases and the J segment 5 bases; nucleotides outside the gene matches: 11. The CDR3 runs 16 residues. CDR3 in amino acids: CASSIRRGQGPNEQYF. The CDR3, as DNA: TGTGCCAGTAGTATCCGGCGCGGACAGGGGCCCAACGAGCAGTACTTC.

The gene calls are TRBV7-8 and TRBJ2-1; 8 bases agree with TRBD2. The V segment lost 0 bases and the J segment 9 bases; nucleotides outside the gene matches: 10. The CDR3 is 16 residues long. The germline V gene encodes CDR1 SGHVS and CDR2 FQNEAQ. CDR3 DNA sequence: TGTGCCAGCAGCTTAGCGGGGGGACTAGGCGGGGGTGAGCAGTTCTTC. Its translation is CASSLAGGLGGGEQFF.

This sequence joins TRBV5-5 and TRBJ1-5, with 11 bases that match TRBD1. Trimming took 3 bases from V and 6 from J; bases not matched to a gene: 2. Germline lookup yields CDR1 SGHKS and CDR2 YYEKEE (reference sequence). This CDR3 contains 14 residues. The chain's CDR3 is CASSSDRGRQPQHF. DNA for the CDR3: TGTGCCAGCAGCTCGGACAGGGGGCGTCAGCCCCAGCATTTT.